This is a list of T cell receptor beta chains from one sample in a study of cytomegalovirus exposure and HLA in healthy donors. Generated by immunoSEQ multiplex PCR, the TCRdb table keeps only in-frame clones and is missing some. The data show about 180,000 clones, approximately 89% seen once. The sample consisted of PBMCs. These receptors all stem from a man aged 18 to 29 in good health and CMV-seropositive. CDR3s include the opening cysteine and the closing phenylalanine or tryptophan. D genes are given only for firm matches. Only part of the rows carry a size: once, few, many, or a class if the clone is expanded.

size: NA
J: TRBJ1-6
D: TRBD1
V: TRBV27
DNA: TGTGCCAGCACAGGACAGGGAGATTCACCCCTCCACTTT
CDR3: CASTGQGDSPLHF

size: NA
J: TRBJ2-1
D: TRBD2
V: TRBV7-9
DNA: TGTGCCAGCAGCTTGGTTGCCTCTAGCGGGAGTGAAGATGAGCAGTTCTTC
CDR3: CASSLVASSGSEDEQFF

size: NA
J: TRBJ2-6
D: NA
V: TRBV27
DNA: TGTGCCAGCAGCCACTCTGGGGCCAACGTCCTGACTTTC
CDR3: CASSHSGANVLTF

size: NA
J: TRBJ2-7
D: NA
V: TRBV5-1
DNA: TGCGCCAGCTCGCCGTCAGCGATATACGAGCAGTACTTC
CDR3: CASSPSAIYEQYF

size: few
J: TRBJ1-3
D: NA
V: TRBV7-9
DNA: TGTGCCAGCAGCTTATGGGCGAGCCCTGGAAACACCATATATTTT
CDR3: CASSLWASPGNTIYF

size: NA
J: TRBJ1-4
D: TRBD1
V: TRBV7-2
DNA: TGTGCCAGCAGCCAGGGACAGTACAATGAAAAACTGTTTTTT
CDR3: CASSQGQYNEKLFF

size: NA
J: TRBJ2-7
D: TRBD2
V: TRBV5-1
DNA: TGCGCCAGCAGCGCCAGACTAGCGGGAATACCTAACGAGCAGTACTTC
CDR3: CASSARLAGIPNEQYF

size: once
J: TRBJ2-4
D: NA
V: TRBV27
DNA: TGTGCCAGCAGTTCGGACTCTCTAGCCAAAAACATTCAGTACTTC
CDR3: CASSSDSLAKNIQYF

size: NA
J: TRBJ1-1
D: NA
V: TRBV6-6
DNA: TGTGCCAGCAGTTACACCCCTGGAGAAGGGAACACTGAAGCTTTCTTT
CDR3: CASSYTPGEGNTEAFF

size: NA
J: TRBJ2-7
D: NA
V: TRBV4-2
DNA: TGTGCCAGCAGCCCACTCCCGATCGGACACAACTACGAGCAGTACTTC
CDR3: CASSPLPIGHNYEQYF